The clone carrying this T cell receptor beta chain was detected a few times. Its antigen is not identified. TCRdb redid the calling of the 5' RACE reads with MiXCR, one entry per CDR3 protein. The sample yields a few hundred thousand distinct CDR3 sequences, 8% to 9.5% seen once. J lost 0 bases, V lost 3 bases, and 3 bases had no gene match. This CDR3 has 15 residues. Looked up from germline, CDR1 is SGDLS and CDR2 is YYNGEE. The data stem from a study of T-cell memory formation after mild COVID-19. Across the whole study: TCR clusters were mostly confined to one donor each.

Findings and caveats of the study: Clones contracting over day 15 to 85 were CD4/CD8 balanced, with later expanders leaning CD4+.

The TCR was taken from a man younger than 35 who had mild COVID-19 (a few samples of this study predate the infection). Cell type and time point are not known. The chain recombines TRBV9 with TRBJ2-5; 9 bases are a match to TRBD2. The source material was PBMCs or a T cell subset sorted from them (not recorded which). The CDR3 coding sequence is TGTGCCAGCAGCGCCAGCGGGGGGTACCAAGAGACCCAGTACTTC. The encoded protein is CASSASGGYQETQYF.